A selection of T cell receptor beta chains follows, all from one sample in a study of blood T cell repertoires in COVID-19. The data were produced by immunoSEQ multiplex PCR, yet TCRdb's version contains in-frame clones alone and is incomplete. The repertoire has 170,000 or so clones, over 80% of them found once; the top ten carry about 7%. Sequencing was carried out using peripheral blood. These receptors originate from a woman in her forties with COVID-19, enrolled during active disease. The CDR3 runs from the conserved cysteine through the conserved F or W. A D gene is named only where the DNA matches it firmly. Size values are once, few and many counts, or a class for expanded clones, and some rows have none.

D gene	clone size	V gene	J gene	CDR3 protein	CDR3 DNA
TRBD1	-	TRBV25-1	TRBJ2-7	CATEQGFGHYEQYF	TGTGCCACCGAACAGGGGTTCGGACACTACGAGCAGTACTTC
-	once	TRBV25-1	TRBJ1-2	CASSEAGGIRGYGYTF	TGTGCCAGCAGTGAAGCTGGAGGAATACGGGGCTATGGCTACACCTTC
-	-	TRBV4-2	TRBJ1-1	CASSPEPSRTEAFF	TGTGCCAGCAGCCCGGAGCCAAGTAGGACTGAAGCTTTCTTT
-	-	TRBV10-2	TRBJ2-7	CASSESLYEQYF	TGCGCCAGCAGTGAGTCGTTATACGAGCAGTACTTC
-	-	TRBV5-8	TRBJ1-3	CASSSPISSGNTIYF	TGTGCCAGCAGCTCACCGATCAGCTCTGGAAACACCATATATTTT
TRBD2	-	TRBV7-9	TRBJ2-1	CASPRTSGGAPNEQFF	TGTGCCAGCCCCCGGACTAGCGGGGGGGCTCCCAATGAGCAGTTCTTC
-	-	TRBV14	TRBJ1-4	CASSQEIGGPNEKLFF	TGTGCCAGCAGCCAAGAGATCGGGGGACCTAATGAAAAACTGTTTTTT
-	-	TRBV13	TRBJ2-7	CASSLGGTYSYEQYF	TGTGCCAGCAGCTTAGGGGGGACTTACTCCTACGAGCAGTACTTC
-	-	TRBV12-5	TRBJ2-3	CASGLGAGSTDTQYF	TGTGCTAGTGGTTTGGGGGCAGGGAGCACAGATACGCAGTATTTT
-	-	TRBV7-9	TRBJ2-2	CASSLNRIWNTGELFF	TGTGCCAGCAGCTTAAACAGAATCTGGAACACCGGGGAGCTGTTTTTT
-	few	TRBV9	TRBJ1-1	CASMGGLRDTEAFF	TGTGCCAGCATGGGGGGTTTGCGAGACACTGAAGCTTTCTTT
-	once	TRBV11-3	TRBJ2-6	CASSWGRGANVLTF	TGTGCCAGCAGCTGGGGGCGCGGGGCCAACGTCCTGACTTTC
-	-	TRBV28	TRBJ1-5	CASSGNSNQPQHF	TGTGCCAGCTCAGGAAATAGCAATCAGCCCCAGCATTTT
-	-	TRBV2	TRBJ1-5	CASSESEGDSNQPQHF	TGTGCCAGCAGTGAAAGCGAGGGGGACAGCAATCAGCCCCAGCATTTT
TRBD1	-	TRBV15	TRBJ1-5	CATSPSQGSNQPQHF	TGTGCCACCAGCCCTTCACAGGGGAGCAATCAGCCCCAGCATTTT
TRBD1	-	TRBV4-1	TRBJ1-1	CASSQRGLGTEAFF	TGCGCCAGCAGCCAGAGGGGGCTGGGCACTGAAGCTTTCTTT
-	-	TRBV9	TRBJ1-4	CASSSTGLTNEKLFF	TGTGCCAGCAGCTCCACAGGGTTAACTAATGAAAAACTGTTTTTT
TRBD2	-	TRBV3-1/TRBV3-2	TRBJ2-7	CASSQGPQAGGQYF	TGTGCCAGCAGCCAAGGGCCCCAGGCGGGGGGACAGTACTTC
-	-	TRBV19	TRBJ1-3	CASSMYSSGNTIYF	TGTGCCAGTAGTATGTACAGCTCTGGAAACACCATATATTTT
-	-	TRBV10-1	TRBJ1-6	CASSESEGSGNSPLHF	TGCGCCAGCAGTGAGTCCGAAGGATCGGGTAATTCACCCCTCCACTTT
TRBD1	-	TRBV5-1	TRBJ2-7	CASRTGYEQYF	TGCGCCAGCAGGACAGGGTACGAGCAGTACTTC
-	-	TRBV9	TRBJ2-1	CASSVDWGLYYNEQFF	TGTGCCAGCAGCGTAGACTGGGGGCTGTATTACAATGAGCAGTTCTTC
TRBD1	-	TRBV19	TRBJ1-2	CASSIDTGGGYTF	TGTGCCAGTAGTATAGACACAGGGGGCGGCTACACCTTC
-	-	TRBV10-3	TRBJ1-2	CAISDGVKADGYTF	TGTGCCATCAGTGACGGGGTTAAAGCGGATGGCTACACCTTC
TRBD1	-	TRBV5-1	TRBJ1-1	CASNRQGLNTEAFF	TGCGCCAGCAACCGACAGGGACTGAACACTGAAGCTTTCTTT
-	-	TRBV19	TRBJ1-2	CASSIVGGANYGYTF	TGTGCCAGTAGTATAGTGGGGGGGGCAAACTATGGCTACACCTTC
TRBD1	once	TRBV5-1	TRBJ2-7	CASSRDRFYEQYF	TGCGCCAGCAGCCGGGACAGGTTTTACGAGCAGTACTTC
TRBD1	-	TRBV5-8	TRBJ1-2	CASSFGTGTSRYGYTF	TGTGCCAGCAGCTTCGGGACAGGGACGAGCAGATATGGCTACACCTTC
TRBD1	-	TRBV9	TRBJ2-1	CASSVRRTGNNEQFF	TGTGCCAGCAGCGTTCGGCGGACAGGCAACAATGAGCAGTTCTTC
TRBD2	-	TRBV19	TRBJ2-1	CASSPVGLAGEGNEQFF	TGTGCCAGTAGTCCTGTGGGACTAGCGGGGGAGGGTAATGAGCAGTTCTTC
-	once	TRBV24-1	TRBJ2-3	CATSDWEGTDTQYF	TGTGCCACCAGTGATTGGGAGGGCACAGATACGCAGTATTTT
TRBD2	once	TRBV19	TRBJ2-7	CASRTSGRSYEQYF	TGTGCCAGCCGGACTAGCGGGAGGTCATACGAGCAGTACTTC
-	-	TRBV28	TRBJ2-7	CASSPTRLDLYEQYF	TGTGCCAGCAGTCCAACCCGCCTAGACCTCTACGAGCAGTACTTC
-	many	TRBV19	TRBJ2-2	CASSILGVNTGELFF	TGTGCCAGTAGTATTCTAGGGGTGAACACCGGGGAGCTGTTTTTT
TRBD1	-	TRBV20-1	TRBJ2-7	CSASQQGASWEQYF	TGCAGTGCTAGTCAGCAGGGGGCGAGTTGGGAGCAGTACTTC
-	-	TRBV4-2	TRBJ1-4	CASSQDKGLATNEKLFF	TGTGCCAGCAGCCAAGATAAGGGACTTGCAACTAATGAAAAACTGTTTTTT
-	-	TRBV28	TRBJ1-2	CASSSTVYGYTF	TGTGCCAGCAGTTCAACGGTGTATGGCTACACCTTC
TRBD2	-	TRBV5-1	TRBJ2-3	CASAASLALTDTQYF	TGCGCCAGTGCTGCTTCACTAGCGCTCACAGATACGCAGTATTTT
-	few	TRBV9	TRBJ1-2	CASSVADGYTF	TGTGCCAGCAGCGTAGCCGATGGCTACACCTTC
-	-	TRBV11-3	TRBJ2-2	CASSLAGGRGSELFF	TGTGCCAGCAGCTTAGCCGGAGGTCGAGGGTCGGAGCTGTTTTTT
TRBD2	-	TRBV2	TRBJ2-1	CASSESSGRTNEQFF	TGTGCCAGCAGTGAAAGTAGCGGGAGGACTAATGAGCAGTTCTTC
TRBD2	few	TRBV28	TRBJ2-3	CASSISGSTDTQYF	TGTGCCAGCAGCATTAGCGGGAGCACAGATACGCAGTATTTT
-	-	TRBV6-5	TRBJ2-2	CASRGRAANTGELFF	TGTGCCAGCAGAGGGCGGGCAGCTAACACCGGGGAGCTGTTTTTT
TRBD1	few	TRBV10-2	TRBJ1-1	CASSDLTGGTEAFF	TGCGCCAGCAGTGATCTAACAGGGGGCACTGAAGCTTTCTTT
-	-	TRBV3-1/TRBV3-2	TRBJ2-1	CASSHGGRNPYNEQFF	TGTGCCAGCAGCCACGGTGGGAGGAACCCCTACAATGAGCAGTTCTTC
TRBD1	-	TRBV6-5	TRBJ1-4	CASSWTGVNEKLFF	TGTGCCAGCAGTTGGACAGGGGTCAATGAAAAACTGTTTTTT
-	-	TRBV5-1	TRBJ2-5	CASSYFGGQETQYF	TGCGCCAGCAGCTATTTCGGGGGCCAAGAGACCCAGTACTTC
TRBD1	-	TRBV19	TRBJ1-1	CASSMGTGGLNTEAFF	TGTGCCAGTAGTATGGGGACAGGAGGGCTAAACACTGAAGCTTTCTTT
-	-	TRBV5-1	TRBJ1-3	CASSVADGRLLSSGNTIYF	TGCGCCAGCAGCGTCGCCGACGGGAGACTTTTATCTTCTGGAAACACCATATATTTT
-	-	TRBV24-1	TRBJ2-1	CATSDGGNNEQFF	TGTGCCACCAGTGATGGGGGGAACAATGAGCAGTTCTTC